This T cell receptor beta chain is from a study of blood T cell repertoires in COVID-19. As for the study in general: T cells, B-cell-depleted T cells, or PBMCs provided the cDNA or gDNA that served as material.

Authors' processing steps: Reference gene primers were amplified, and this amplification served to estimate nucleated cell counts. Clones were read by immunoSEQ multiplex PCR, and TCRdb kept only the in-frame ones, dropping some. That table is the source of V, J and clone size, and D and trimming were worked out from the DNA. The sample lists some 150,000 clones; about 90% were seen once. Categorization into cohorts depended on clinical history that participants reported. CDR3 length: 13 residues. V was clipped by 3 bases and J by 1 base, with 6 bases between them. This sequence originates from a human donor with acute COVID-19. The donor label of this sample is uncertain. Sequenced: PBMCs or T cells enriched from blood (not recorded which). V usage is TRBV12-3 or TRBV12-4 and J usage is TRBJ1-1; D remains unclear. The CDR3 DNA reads TGTGCCAGCAGTTTTTCTTCGAACACTGAAGCTTTCTTT. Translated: CASSFSSNTEAFF.